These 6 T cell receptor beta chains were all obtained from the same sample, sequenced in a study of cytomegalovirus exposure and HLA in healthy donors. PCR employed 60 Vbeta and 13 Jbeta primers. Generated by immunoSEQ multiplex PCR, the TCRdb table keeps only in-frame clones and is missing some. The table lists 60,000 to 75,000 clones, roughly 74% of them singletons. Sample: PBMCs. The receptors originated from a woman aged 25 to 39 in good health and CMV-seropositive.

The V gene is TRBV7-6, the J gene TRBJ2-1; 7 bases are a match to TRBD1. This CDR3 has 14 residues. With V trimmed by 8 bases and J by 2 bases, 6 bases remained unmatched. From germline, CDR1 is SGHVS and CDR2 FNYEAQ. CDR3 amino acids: CASGRGGPYNEQFF. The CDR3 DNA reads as TGTGCCAGCGGTCGAGGGGGCCCCTACAATGAGCAGTTCTTC.

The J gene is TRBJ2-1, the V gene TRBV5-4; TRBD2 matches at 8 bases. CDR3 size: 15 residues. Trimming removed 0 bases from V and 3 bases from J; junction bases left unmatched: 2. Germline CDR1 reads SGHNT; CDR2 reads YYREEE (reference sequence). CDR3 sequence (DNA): TGTGCCAGCAGCTTGGACCTAGCGGGCTACAATGAGCAGTTCTTC. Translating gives CASSLDLAGYNEQFF.

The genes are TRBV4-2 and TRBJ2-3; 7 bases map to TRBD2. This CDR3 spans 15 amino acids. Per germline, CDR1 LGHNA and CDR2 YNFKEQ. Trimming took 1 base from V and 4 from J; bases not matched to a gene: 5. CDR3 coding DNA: TGTGCCAGCAGCCAAGGGGTGCGGGAGTCAGATACGCAGTATTTT. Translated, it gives CASSQGVRESDTQYF.

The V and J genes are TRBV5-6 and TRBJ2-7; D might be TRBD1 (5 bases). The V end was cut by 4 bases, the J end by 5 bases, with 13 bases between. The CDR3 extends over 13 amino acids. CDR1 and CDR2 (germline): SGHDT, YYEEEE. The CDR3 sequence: CASSQGVWDEQYF. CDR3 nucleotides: TGTGCCAGCAGCCAAGGGGTCTGGGACGAGCAGTACTTC.

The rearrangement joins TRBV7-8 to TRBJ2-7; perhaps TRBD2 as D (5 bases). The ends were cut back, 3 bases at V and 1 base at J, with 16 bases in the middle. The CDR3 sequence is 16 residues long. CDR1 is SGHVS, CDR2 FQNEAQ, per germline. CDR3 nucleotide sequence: TGTGCCAGCAGCTTCCGGCACGGGATAGAATCCTACGAGCAGTACTTC. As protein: CASSFRHGIESYEQYF.

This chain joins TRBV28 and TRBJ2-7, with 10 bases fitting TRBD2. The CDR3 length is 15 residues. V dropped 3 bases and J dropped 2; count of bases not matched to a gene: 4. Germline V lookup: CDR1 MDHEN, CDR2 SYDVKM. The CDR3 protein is CASSFIAGGTYEQYF. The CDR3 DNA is TGTGCCAGCAGTTTCATAGCGGGAGGCACCTACGAGCAGTACTTC.